The clone carrying this T cell receptor (beta chain) was found a few times. Its target is not known. CDR1 and CDR2 (germline): SGHNT, YYREEE (reference sequence). This CDR3 is 15 amino acids long. With 5 bases clipped from V and 4 bases from J, the junction kept 4 bases outside the gene matches. This sample was included in a study of beta chain features in type 1 diabetes. Regarding the study as a whole: VDJ junctions from patients with type 1 diabetes contained fewer insertions and more deletions. Healthy donors had naive, central memory and Treg TCRB repertoires that appeared less similar than those seen among patients. All four CD4+ subsets from Type 1 diabetes patients carried moderately but significantly shorter TCRB CDR3s.

What was sequenced were expressed TCRB transcripts, since all of the isolated RNA had been reverse transcribed. Here immunoSEQ multiplex PCR was the method, and the copy in TCRdb shows in-frame clones only, minus some. The sample carries some 270,000 clones, about a tenth recorded once. Every participating donor gave one draw, a heparinised blood sample averaging approximately 110 mL. The sample consisted of naive CD4+ T cells from blood. The receptor comes from a man aged 25-40 years with type 1 diabetes. The V and J genes are TRBV5-4 and TRBJ2-5; the match to TRBD2 covers 14 bases. The CDR3 DNA follows: TGTGCCAGCAGGCGGACTAGCGGGGGGACAGAGACCCAGTACTTC. The encoded protein is CASRRTSGGTETQYF. The full variable domain, completed using reference TRBV5-4 and TRBJ2-5, is ETGVTQSPTHLIKTRGQQVTLRCSSQSGHNTVSWYQQALGQGPQFIFQYYREEENGRGNFPPRFSGLQFPNYSSELNVNALELDDSALYLCASRRTSGGTETQYFGPGTRLLVL.